Listed here is a single T cell receptor (beta chain). This record comes from a study of blood T cell repertoires in COVID-19. Background on the study: COVID-19 samples, acute and convalescent, were from the United States, Italy and Spain. Sources were T cells, B-cell-depleted T cells, or PBMCs; the material itself was cDNA or gDNA.

Original analysis: Using reference gene primer amplification, nucleated cell counts were estimated. Libraries were prepared by immunoSEQ multiplex PCR; TCRdb keeps only in-frame clonotypes and omits some of them. V and J calls plus clone size are reproduced from that table; the DNA served to infer D and trimming. Of fewer than 70,000 clones in the sample, less than 90% were seen once. Germline V lookup: CDR1 SGHRS, CDR2 YFSETQ. V lost 6 bases to trimming and J lost 1 base, with 14 bases between them. The CDR3 spans 14 residues. This receptor was taken from a man at least 80 years old with acute or convalescent COVID-19. The rearrangement joins TRBV5-1 to TRBJ2-7, with D possibly matching TRBD2 (5 bases). The specimen sequenced was peripheral blood. The CDR3 loop reads CASKEGQESYEQYF. CDR3 DNA sequence: TGCGCCAGCAAAGAGGGCCAGGAGTCCTACGAGCAGTACTTC.